The sequence of this T cell receptor (beta chain) was determined in a study of blood T cell repertoires in COVID-19. Study summary: Acute-phase and convalescent COVID-19 samples originated in the United States, Italy and Spain. From T cells, B-cell-depleted T cells, or PBMCs came the material, which was cDNA or gDNA.

Original methodology: The authors estimated nucleated cell counts from reference gene primer amplification. The table came from immunoSEQ multiplex PCR; TCRdb's copy has only in-frame clones and leaves some out. The V and J calls and clone size were taken over from that table, and D and trimming were inferred from the DNA. Among some 110,000 clones listed, 90% were seen once. The germline V gene has CDR1 SGHTA and CDR2 FQGNSA. The CDR3 consists of 14 residues. Trimming pared 2 bases from V and 4 bases from J, leaving 9 bases between. The rearrangement joins TRBV7-2 to TRBJ1-5; D unresolved. The sample consisted of peripheral blood. This clonotype was sampled from a human donor with active COVID-19. The donor label of this sample is uncertain. CDR3 sequence (DNA): TGTGCCAGCAGCTTAAACAGTAGAAATCAGCCCCAGCATTTT. Protein sequence: CASSLNSRNQPQHF.